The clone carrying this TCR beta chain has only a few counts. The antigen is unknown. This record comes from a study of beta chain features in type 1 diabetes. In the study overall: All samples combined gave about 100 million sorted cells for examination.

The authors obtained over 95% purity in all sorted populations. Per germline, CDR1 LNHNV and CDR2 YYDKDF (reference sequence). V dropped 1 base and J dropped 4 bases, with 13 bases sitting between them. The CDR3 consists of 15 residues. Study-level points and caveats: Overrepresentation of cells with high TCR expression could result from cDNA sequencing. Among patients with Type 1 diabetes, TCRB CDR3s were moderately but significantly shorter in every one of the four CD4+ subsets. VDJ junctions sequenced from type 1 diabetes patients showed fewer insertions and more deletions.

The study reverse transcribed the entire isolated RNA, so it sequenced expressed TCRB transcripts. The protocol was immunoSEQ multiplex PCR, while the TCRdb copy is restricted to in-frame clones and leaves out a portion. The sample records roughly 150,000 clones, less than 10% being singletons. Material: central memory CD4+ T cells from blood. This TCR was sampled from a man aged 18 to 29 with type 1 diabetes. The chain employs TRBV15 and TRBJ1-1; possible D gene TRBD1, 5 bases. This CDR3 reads CATSRVQDQGTEAFF. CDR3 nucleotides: TGTGCCACCAGCAGAGTACAGGATCAGGGCACTGAAGCTTTCTTT.